Described below is a single T cell receptor beta chain sequence and its context. The target antigen is unknown. One end of the junction fails to match germline, which may point to a read error. This entry belongs to a study of response to subunit inactivated influenza vaccine. A single record per CDR3 protein comes from TCRdb applying MiXCR to the RT-PCR reads. The repertoire holds a few hundred thousand distinct CDR3 sequences, with around 10% as singletons. CDR3 length equals 17 residues. Germline V gene sequence: CDR1 MDHEN, CDR2 SYDVKM. Overall study findings and caveats: Few new T cells, the authors suggested, are recruited by each seasonal influenza vaccination.

The same specimen was also included in a second study, on T cells expressing NK-cell markers. That investigation notes: As the method of synthesis, 5'RACE template switching with UMIs yielded TCR beta cDNA. The TCR beta repertoires originated in sorted CD3+CD56+NKG2C+, CD3+CD56+NKG2C- and CD3+CD56-NKG2C+ T cells.

The material was PBMCs from blood, obtained on the day of vaccination. This TCR came from a man in his fifties who received an inactivated influenza vaccine. The chain has TRBV28 and TRBJ2-3; 7 nucleotides match TRBD1. Written as DNA, the CDR3 is TGTGCCAGCAGTTCGCCCGGGTACTGGACAGGCACAGATAAGCAGTATTTT. Encoded protein: CASSSPGYWTGTDKQYF.